These 10 T cell receptor beta chains were sequenced from one sample in a study of T-cell reconstitution after alpha-beta-depleted transplantation in children. Library preparation (for TCRbeta) was performed with unique molecular identifiers. In TCRdb, the PCR reads were re-called with MiXCR into one record per CDR3 protein. Here the sample spans about 980,000 distinct CDR3 sequences, around 30% being singletons. Sequenced material: PBMCs, mostly from graft donor cells, taken 360 days after TCRalphabeta/CD19-depleted stem cell transplant. The receptor source for this set is a boy under three years old who had a stem cell transplant for SCID, so the T cells may come from the graft donor.

The rearrangement links TRBV28 to TRBJ2-1, with 11 bases that match TRBD2. The CDR3 runs 15 residues. Trimming took 4 bases from V and 7 from J; bases not matched to a gene: 6. Germline V gives CDR1 MDHEN, CDR2 SYDVKM. CDR3 bases: TGTGCCAGCAGTTCCCCTAGCGGGGGGCGTAATGAGCAGTTCTTC. Amino acids: CASSSPSGGRNEQFF. The variable domain in full, completed from reference TRBV28 and TRBJ2-1, reads DVKVTQSSRYLVKRTGEKVFLECVQDMDHENMFWYRQDPGLGLRLIYFSYDVKMKEKGDIPEGYSVSREKKERFSLILESASTNQTSMYLCASSSPSGGRNEQFFGPGTRLTVL.

The rearrangement joins TRBV29-1 to TRBJ1-1, with 10 bases lining up with TRBD1. Germline assignment: CDR1 SQVTM and CDR2 ANQGSEA. The CDR3 length is 14 residues. V lost 1 base and J lost 11; bases outside the gene matches: 10. The CDR3 DNA follows: TGCAGCGTTGAAGGCCGGACAGGGGGAGGTGGGGCTTTCTTT. Translation gives CSVEGRTGGGGAFF.

The J gene is TRBJ2-1, the V gene TRBV20-1, with D unresolved. The V end was cut by 5 bases, the J end by 1 base, with 6 bases between. Germline CDR1 reads DFQATT; CDR2 reads SNEGSKA (reference sequence). This CDR3 has 12 residues. This CDR3 reads CSAENSYNEQFF. CDR3 bases: TGCAGTGCTGAGAATTCCTACAATGAGCAGTTCTTC.

The chain employs TRBV15 and TRBJ2-2; D tentatively reads TRBD1 or TRBD2 (5 bases each). Trimming took off 1 base at V and 6 bases at J, with 6 bases between the two ends. CDR3 length: 13 amino acids. The germline gives CDR1 LNHNV, CDR2 YYDKDF (reference sequence). The CDR3 here is CATSRGGAGELFF. The DNA for the CDR3 is TGTGCCACCAGCAGAGGAGGGGCCGGGGAGCTGTTTTTT.

The rearrangement joins TRBV9 to TRBJ2-5; 9 bases fit TRBD2. Germline V gives CDR1 SGDLS, CDR2 YYNGEE. Trimming at V came to 0 bases and at J to 5 bases, leaving 8 bases not matched to a gene. The CDR3 extends over 16 amino acids. The CDR3 nucleotides read TGTGCCAGCAGCGTAGGGGCTAGCGGGGTATTGGAGACCCAGTACTTC. Amino acid sequence: CASSVGASGVLETQYF.

In this sample, this clonotype turned up a few times. V gene TRBV5-1 combines with J gene TRBJ1-4; 9 bases map to TRBD1. The J segment lost 4 bases and the V segment lost 6 bases, leaving 4 bases of the junction unmatched. Germline V gene sequence: CDR1 SGHRS, CDR2 YFSETQ. CDR3 length: 14 amino acids. The CDR3: CASTPGQGNEKLFF. CDR3 in DNA: TGCGCCAGCACCCCGGGACAGGGTAATGAAAAACTGTTTTTT.

This clonotype was detected a few times. This rearrangement joins TRBV30 to TRBJ2-1; D not resolved. Germline V lookup: CDR1 GTSNPN, CDR2 SVGIG (reference sequence). Between the trimmed V and J ends, which lost 0 bases and 7 bases, there was a span of 10 bases. There are 13 residues in the CDR3. In nucleotides, the CDR3 is TGTGCCTGGAGTGTATCGGACGGTAATGAGCAGTTCTTC. It codes for CAWSVSDGNEQFF.

The V call is TRBV2, the J call TRBJ1-1, with a weak D call TRBD1 (6 bases). CDR3 size: 14 residues. Per germline, CDR1 SNHLY and CDR2 FYNNEI. Trimming shortened V by 10 bases and J by 3 bases, and 18 bases separated the two germline ends. Here the CDR3 DNA reads TGTGCCACGAAGGGGGACACGGTTTACACTGAAGCTTTCTTT. Amino acid sequence: CATKGDTVYTEAFF.

This clonotype showed up just a few times. The chain links TRBV5-1 to TRBJ2-7; no definite D call. V lost 6 bases to trimming and J lost 3 bases, with 22 bases between them. Germline CDR1 is SGHRS and CDR2 is YFSETQ. This CDR3 has 16 residues. This CDR3 is CASKDGRRSGYYEQYF. CDR3 in DNA: TGCGCCAGCAAGGATGGCCGCAGGAGTGGCTACTACGAGCAGTACTTC.

The rearrangement joins TRBV15 to TRBJ2-7; the D gene could be TRBD1 or TRBD2 (5 bases each). Trimming took off 3 bases at V and 4 bases at J, with 13 bases between the two ends. This CDR3 comprises 14 residues. In germline, CDR1 is LNHNV, CDR2 YYDKDF (reference sequence). CDR3 sequence (DNA): TGTGCCACCAGCAGCAGGGCGGGTGATTACGAGCAGTACTTC. This gives the protein CATSSRAGDYEQYF.